The present T cell receptor (beta chain) was sequenced within a study of blood T cell repertoires in COVID-19. On the study more broadly: T cells, B-cell-depleted T cells, or PBMCs provided the cDNA or gDNA that served as material.

Participants, about 18 to 90 years old, spanned about 26 US areas. This clone was counted a few times. The ends were cut back, 4 bases at V and 7 bases at J, with 7 bases in the middle. From germline, CDR1 is LGHDT and CDR2 YNNKEL (reference sequence). The CDR3 has 11 residues. Clones were sequenced by immunoSEQ multiplex PCR, and TCRdb holds only the in-frame ones, with some missing. The sample has fewer than 250,000 clones, 80% to 90% seen once. What was sequenced was PBMCs or T cells enriched from blood (not recorded which). The V and J genes are TRBV3-1 (or the pseudogene TRBV3-2) and TRBJ1-1; no firm D call. This receptor was taken from a woman under 30 who had recovered from COVID-19. CDR3: CASSLAGEAFF. CDR3 in DNA: TGTGCCAGCAGCCTAGCTGGTGAAGCTTTCTTT.